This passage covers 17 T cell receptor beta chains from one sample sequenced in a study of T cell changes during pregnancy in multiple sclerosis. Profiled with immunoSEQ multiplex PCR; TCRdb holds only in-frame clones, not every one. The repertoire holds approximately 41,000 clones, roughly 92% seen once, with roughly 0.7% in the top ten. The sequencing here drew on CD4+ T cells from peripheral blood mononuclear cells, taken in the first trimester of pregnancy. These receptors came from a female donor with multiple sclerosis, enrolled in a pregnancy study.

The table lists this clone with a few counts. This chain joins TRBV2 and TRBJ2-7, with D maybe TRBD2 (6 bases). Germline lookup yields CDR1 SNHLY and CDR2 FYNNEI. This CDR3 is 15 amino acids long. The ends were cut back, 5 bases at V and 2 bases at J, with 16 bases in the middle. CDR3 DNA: TGTGCCAGCAGTTTCCGACTAGGAGTTCCCTACGAGCAGTACTTC. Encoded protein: CASSFRLGVPYEQYF.

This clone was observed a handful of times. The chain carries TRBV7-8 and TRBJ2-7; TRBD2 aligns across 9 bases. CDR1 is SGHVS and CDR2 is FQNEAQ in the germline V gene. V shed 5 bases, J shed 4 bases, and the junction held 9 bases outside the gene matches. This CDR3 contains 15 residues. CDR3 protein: CASSTIPGLAYEQYF. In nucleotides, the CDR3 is TGTGCCAGCAGCACGATCCCGGGACTAGCTTACGAGCAGTACTTC.

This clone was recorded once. The CDR3 loop reads CASGFFLRVAEGYTGELFF. CDR3 DNA sequence: TGTGCTAGTGGATTTTTCCTCAGGGTAGCGGAGGGTTACACCGGGGAGCTGTTTTTT. The chain combines TRBV12-5 with TRBJ2-2; D may be TRBD2 (6 bases). Looked up from germline, CDR1 is LGHNT and CDR2 is FRNRAP. The V end lost 6 bases, the J end lost 3 bases, and 26 bases lay between the germline ends. This CDR3 is 19 amino acids long.

CDR3 region: CASSLRLAVTDTQYF. CDR3 coding DNA: TGTGCCAGCAGCCTCCGACTAGCGGTCACAGATACGCAGTATTTT. The chain carries TRBV7-8 and TRBJ2-3, with TRBD2 matching 9 bases. The germline CDR1 and CDR2 sequences are SGHVS and FQNEAQ. With 5 bases clipped from V and 2 bases from J, the junction kept 5 bases outside the gene matches. This CDR3 contains 15 residues.

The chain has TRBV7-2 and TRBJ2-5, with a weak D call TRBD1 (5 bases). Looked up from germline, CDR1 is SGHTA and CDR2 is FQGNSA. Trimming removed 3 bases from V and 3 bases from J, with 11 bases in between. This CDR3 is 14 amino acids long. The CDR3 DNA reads TGTGCCAGCAGCTTGGGGCAGGGCAAAGAGACCCAGTACTTC. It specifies CASSLGQGKETQYF.

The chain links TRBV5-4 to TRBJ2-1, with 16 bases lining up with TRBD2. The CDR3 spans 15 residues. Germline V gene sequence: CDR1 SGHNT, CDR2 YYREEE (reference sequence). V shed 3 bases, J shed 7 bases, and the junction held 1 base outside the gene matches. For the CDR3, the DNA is TGTGCCAGCAGCTGGGGACTAGCGGGAGGGAATGAGCAGTTCTTC. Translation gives CASSWGLAGGNEQFF.

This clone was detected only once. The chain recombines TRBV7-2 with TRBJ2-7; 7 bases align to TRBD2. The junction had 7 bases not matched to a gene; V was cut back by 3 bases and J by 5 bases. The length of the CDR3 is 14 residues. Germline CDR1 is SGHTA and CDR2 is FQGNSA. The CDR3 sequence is CASSLGGGPNEQYF. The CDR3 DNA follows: TGTGCCAGCAGCTTGGGGGGAGGGCCCAACGAGCAGTACTTC.

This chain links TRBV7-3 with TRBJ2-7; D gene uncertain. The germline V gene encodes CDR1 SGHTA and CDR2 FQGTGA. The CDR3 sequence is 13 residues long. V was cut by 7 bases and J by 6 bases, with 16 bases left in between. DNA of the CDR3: TGTGCCAGCATCTACAAGCGTGACCGCGAGCAGTACTTC. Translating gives CASIYKRDREQYF.

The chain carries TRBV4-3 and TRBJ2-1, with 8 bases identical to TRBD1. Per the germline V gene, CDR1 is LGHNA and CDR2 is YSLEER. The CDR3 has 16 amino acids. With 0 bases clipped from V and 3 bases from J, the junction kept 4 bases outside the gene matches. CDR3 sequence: CASSQDPGTGYNEQFF. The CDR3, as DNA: TGCGCCAGCAGCCAAGATCCAGGGACAGGCTACAATGAGCAGTTCTTC.

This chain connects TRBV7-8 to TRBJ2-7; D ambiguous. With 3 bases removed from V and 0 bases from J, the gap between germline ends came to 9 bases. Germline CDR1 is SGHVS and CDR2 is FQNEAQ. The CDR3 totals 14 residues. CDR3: CASSFGTNSYEQYF. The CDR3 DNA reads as TGTGCCAGCAGCTTTGGTACAAACTCCTACGAGCAGTACTTC. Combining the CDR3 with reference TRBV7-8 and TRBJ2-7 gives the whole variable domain GAGVSQSPRYKVAKRGQDVALRCDPISGHVSLFWYQQALGQGPEFLTYFQNEAQLDKSGLPSDRFFAERPEGSVSTLKIQRTQQEDSAVYLCASSFGTNSYEQYFGPGTRLTVT.

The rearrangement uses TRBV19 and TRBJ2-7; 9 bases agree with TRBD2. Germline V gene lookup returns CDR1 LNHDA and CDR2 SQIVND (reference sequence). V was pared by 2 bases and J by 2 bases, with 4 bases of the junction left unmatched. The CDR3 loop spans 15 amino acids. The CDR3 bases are TGTGCCAGTAGTATACCGGGACTAGCCCCCTACGAGCAGTACTTC. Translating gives CASSIPGLAPYEQYF.

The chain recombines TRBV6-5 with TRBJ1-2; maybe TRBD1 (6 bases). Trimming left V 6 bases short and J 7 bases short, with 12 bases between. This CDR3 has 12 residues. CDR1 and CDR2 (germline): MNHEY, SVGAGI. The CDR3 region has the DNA TGTGCCAGCAGAGACAGGTTCAGTGGCTACACCTTC. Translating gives CASRDRFSGYTF.

The CDR3 spells CASSIRRLRQGRGNEQFF. The CDR3, as DNA: TGTGCCAGTAGTATACGGAGGCTCCGACAGGGCAGGGGCAATGAGCAGTTCTTC. The chain combines TRBV19 with TRBJ2-1, with 7 nucleotides matching TRBD1. V lost 2 bases to trimming and J lost 6 bases; unmatched junction nucleotides: 16. The CDR3 is 18 amino acids. Germline V gene sequence: CDR1 LNHDA, CDR2 SQIVND (reference sequence).

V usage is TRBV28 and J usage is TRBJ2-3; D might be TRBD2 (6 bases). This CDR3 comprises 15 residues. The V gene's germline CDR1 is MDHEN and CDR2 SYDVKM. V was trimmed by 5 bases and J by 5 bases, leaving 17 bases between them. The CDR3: CASSAGFGILDTQYF. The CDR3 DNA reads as TGTGCCAGCAGTGCGGGATTTGGGATCCTAGATACGCAGTATTTT.

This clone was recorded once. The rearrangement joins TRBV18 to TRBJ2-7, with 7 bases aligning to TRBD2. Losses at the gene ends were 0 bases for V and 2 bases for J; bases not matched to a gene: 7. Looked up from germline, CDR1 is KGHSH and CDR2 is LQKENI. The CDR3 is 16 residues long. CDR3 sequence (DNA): TGTGCCAGCTCACCACCGGGAGGGTACATAACCTACGAGCAGTACTTC. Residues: CASSPPGGYITYEQYF.

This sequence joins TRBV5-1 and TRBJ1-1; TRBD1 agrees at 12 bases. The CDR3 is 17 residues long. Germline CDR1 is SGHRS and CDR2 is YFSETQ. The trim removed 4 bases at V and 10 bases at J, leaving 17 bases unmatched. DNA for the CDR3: TGCGCCAGCAGCAGCGGGACAGGGGGCGGAATCATACCCTCAGCTTTCTTT. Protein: CASSSGTGGGIIPSAFF.

The CDR3 DNA sequence: TGTGCCTACAGGATGGCAGGGGGTACCGGGGAGCTGTTTTTT. Its translation: CAYRMAGGTGELFF. V gene TRBV30 combines with J gene TRBJ2-2; 7 positions agree with TRBD1. With V trimmed by 7 bases and J by 5 bases, 10 bases remained unmatched. This CDR3 is 14 amino acids long. Per germline, CDR1 GTSNPN and CDR2 SVGIG (reference sequence).